Only a few counts were recorded for the clone carrying this T cell receptor (beta chain). One end of the junction varies from germline; a read error may be responsible. Treatment here: preoperative locoregional IRX-2 cytokine immunotherapy. The data belong to a study of preoperative IRX-2 immunotherapy in early breast cancer. Libraries were prepared by immunoSEQ multiplex PCR; TCRdb keeps only in-frame clonotypes and omits some of them. Altogether under 50,000 clones are present, 65% to 90% being singletons, with the ten largest covering approximately 1.5%. CDR3 length: 15 residues. The V gene's germline CDR1 is MNHNS and CDR2 SASEGT.

The specimen was lymph node tissue, collected after IRX-2 immunotherapy. This TCR was recovered from a human donor with breast cancer. The genes are TRBV6-1 and TRBJ1-5; 7 bases fit TRBD1. The DNA of the CDR3 is TGTGCCATCAGTGAAGGACAGGATAGCAATCAGCCCCAGCATTTT. This translates into CAISEGQDSNQPQHF.